Below, one T cell receptor beta chain is given with its context. Its antigen is still unknown. Constant-segment primers were used for 5'RACE, and the resulting TCR alpha and TCR beta cDNA libraries carried sample barcodes and UMIs. TCRdb ran MiXCR on the 5' RACE reads and lists one entry per CDR3 protein. The sample includes some 120,000 distinct CDR3 sequences, over 15% of them seen just once. The sample comes from a study of T-cell memory formation after mild COVID-19. Whole-study findings and limits: Some SARS-CoV-2-responding clones were already detected in memory before infection. Clonal second-wave expansions that peaked on day 37 had unconfirmed SARS-CoV-2 specificity.

This CDR3 has 14 amino acids. Trimming pared 2 bases from V and 10 bases from J, leaving 12 bases between. The V gene's germline CDR1 is MNHEY and CDR2 SVGAGI. The source of this sequence is a man in his late teens or twenties who had mild COVID-19 (a few samples of this study predate the infection). Cell type and time point are not known. The sample was PBMCs or a T cell subset sorted from them (not recorded which). The chain combines TRBV6-5 with TRBJ1-6, with D unclear. The CDR3 sequence: CASSYRGFGSPLHF. The CDR3 nucleotides are TGTGCCAGCAGTTACCGGGGATTCGGCTCACCCCTCCACTTT.